This TCR beta chain was profiled in a study of T cell responses to AZD1222 COVID-19 vaccine. Study-level findings and limits: Among the donors, most were white British and more were female, and clonal diversity was possibly underestimated. Baseline serology detected seropositivity in only six or seven AZD1222 recipients. CD4 TCRs associated with vaccination spanned spike, dominating at 160-218 and 743-854.

CDR3 size: 15 residues. V lost 3 bases, J lost 2 bases, and 12 bases lay in between. Looked up from germline, CDR1 is KGHDR and CDR2 is SFDVKD. Only in-frame clones appear in the TCRdb table, and some are missing; sequencing was by immunoSEQ multiplex PCR. Of 150,000 to 200,000 clones in the sample, approximately 92% were seen once. About this clone itself: Its antigen is unknown.

The sequencing used peripheral blood, collected on day 0 of AZD1222 vaccination. The chain carries TRBV24-1 and TRBJ2-5; no definite D call. This sequence was found in an adult in good health. Here the CDR3 DNA reads TGTGCCACCAGTGATCCCGGCCTTTATCAAGAGACCCAGTACTTC. This sequence encodes CATSDPGLYQETQYF.